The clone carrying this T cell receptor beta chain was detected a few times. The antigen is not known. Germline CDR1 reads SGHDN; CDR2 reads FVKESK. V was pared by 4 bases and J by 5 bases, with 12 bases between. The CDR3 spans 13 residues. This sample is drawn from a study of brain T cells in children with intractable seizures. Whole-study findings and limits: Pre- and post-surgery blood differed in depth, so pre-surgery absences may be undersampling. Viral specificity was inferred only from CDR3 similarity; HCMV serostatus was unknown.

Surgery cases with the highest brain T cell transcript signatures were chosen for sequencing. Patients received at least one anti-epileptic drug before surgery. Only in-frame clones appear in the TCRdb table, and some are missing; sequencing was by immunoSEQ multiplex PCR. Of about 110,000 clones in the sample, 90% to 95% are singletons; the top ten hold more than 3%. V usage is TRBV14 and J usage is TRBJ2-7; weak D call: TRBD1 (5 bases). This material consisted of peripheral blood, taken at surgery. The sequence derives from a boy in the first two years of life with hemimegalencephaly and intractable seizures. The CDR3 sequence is CASSLKGRDEQYF. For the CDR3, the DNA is TGTGCCAGCAGCCTCAAGGGCAGGGACGAGCAGTACTTC.